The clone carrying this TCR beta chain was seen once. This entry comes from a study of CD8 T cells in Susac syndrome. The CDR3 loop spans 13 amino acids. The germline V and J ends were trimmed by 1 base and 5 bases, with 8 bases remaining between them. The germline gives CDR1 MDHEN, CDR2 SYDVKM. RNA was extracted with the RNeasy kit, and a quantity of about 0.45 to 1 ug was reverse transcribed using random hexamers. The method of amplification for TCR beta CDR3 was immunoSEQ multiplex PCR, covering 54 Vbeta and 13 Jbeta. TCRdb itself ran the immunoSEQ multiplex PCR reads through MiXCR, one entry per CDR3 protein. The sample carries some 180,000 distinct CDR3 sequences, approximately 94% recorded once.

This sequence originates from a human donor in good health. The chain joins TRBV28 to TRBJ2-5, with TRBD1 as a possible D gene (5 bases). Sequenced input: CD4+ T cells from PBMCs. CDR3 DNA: TGTGCCAGCAGTTTATCGCAGGGTGAGACCCAGTACTTC. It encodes CASSLSQGETQYF.